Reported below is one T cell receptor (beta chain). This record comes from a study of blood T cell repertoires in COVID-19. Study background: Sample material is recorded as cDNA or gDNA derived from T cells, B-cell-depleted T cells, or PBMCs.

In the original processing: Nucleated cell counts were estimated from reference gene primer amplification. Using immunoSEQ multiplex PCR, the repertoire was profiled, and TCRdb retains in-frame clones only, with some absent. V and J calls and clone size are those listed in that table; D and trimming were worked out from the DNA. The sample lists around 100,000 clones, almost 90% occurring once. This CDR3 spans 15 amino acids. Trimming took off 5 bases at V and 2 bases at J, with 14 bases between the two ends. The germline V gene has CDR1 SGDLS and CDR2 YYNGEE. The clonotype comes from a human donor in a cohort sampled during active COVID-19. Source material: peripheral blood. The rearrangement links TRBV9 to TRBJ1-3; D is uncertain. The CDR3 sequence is CASRGGVNAGNTIYF. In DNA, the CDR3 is TGTGCCAGCAGAGGCGGGGTAAATGCTGGAAACACCATATATTTT.